What follows are 24 T cell receptor beta chains derived from one specimen sequenced in a study of cytomegalovirus exposure and HLA in healthy donors. The PCR had 60 Vbeta and 13 Jbeta primers. Profiling relied on immunoSEQ multiplex PCR, and the TCRdb table lists in-frame clones only, not all of them. The sample has some 180,000 clones, about three quarters seen once. Material: PBMCs. The receptors come from a man between 18 and 35 years old in good health and CMV-seronegative.

The chain joins TRBV6-5 to TRBJ2-6; D is perhaps TRBD2 (6 bases). Looked up from germline, CDR1 is MNHEY and CDR2 is SVGAGI. Trimming removed 6 bases at V and 2 bases at J, with 8 bases between. The CDR3 is made up of 14 amino acids. This chain's CDR3 is CASRGGTGANVLTF. CDR3 sequence (DNA): TGTGCCAGCAGAGGCGGGACTGGGGCCAACGTCCTGACTTTC.

This clone was observed a handful of times. The chain is built from TRBV6-1 and TRBJ1-2; the D is unclear. V gave up 1 base and J gave up 2 bases, with 11 bases separating them. Germline values: CDR1 MNHNS, CDR2 SASEGT. The CDR3 runs 15 residues. The CDR3 protein is CASSEVPPANYGYTF. Here the CDR3 DNA reads TGTGCCAGCAGTGAAGTTCCGCCAGCGAACTATGGCTACACCTTC.

This rearrangement joins TRBV27 to TRBJ1-1; no firm D call. CDR3 length: 11 residues. V gave up 7 bases and J gave up 1 base, with 4 bases separating them. CDR1 and CDR2 (germline): MNHEY, SMNVEV (reference sequence). CDR3 DNA sequence: TGTGCCAGCATCCGGAACACTGAAGCTTTCTTT. Translated, it gives CASIRNTEAFF.

The gene calls are TRBV11-2 and TRBJ1-1, with 9 nucleotides matching TRBD1. This CDR3 has 15 residues. From germline, CDR1 is SGHAT and CDR2 FQNNGV. V gave up 4 bases and J gave up 8 bases; unmatched junction bases: 11. The CDR3 region has the DNA TGTGCCAGCAGCTCTGATTCGTCGGACAGGGGAGAAGCTTTCTTT. Protein sequence: CASSSDSSDRGEAFF.

The rearrangement uses TRBV4-1 and TRBJ2-5; 7 nucleotides align to TRBD2. Trimming removed 1 base from V and 2 bases from J; junction bases left unmatched: 7. The CDR3 runs 16 residues. CDR1 is MGHRA, CDR2 YSYEKL, per germline. CDR3 nucleotides: TGCGCCAGCAGCCAAGTCGGAAGCGGGGCTCAAGAGACCCAGTACTTC. This encodes CASSQVGSGAQETQYF.

This clone was seen a few times. The rearrangement joins TRBV7-2 to TRBJ2-1, with D tentatively TRBD1 (5 bases). The CDR3 runs 15 residues. Trimming took 4 bases from V and 5 from J, leaving 15 bases between them. Looked up from germline, CDR1 is SGHTA and CDR2 is FQGNSA. CDR3 residues: CASSSPQGRDNEQFF. The CDR3 nucleotides read TGTGCCAGCAGCTCCCCCCAGGGAAGGGACAATGAGCAGTTCTTC.

A remark on this clone: The same CDR3 arises from other DNA sequences in this sample as well. The genes are TRBV9 and TRBJ1-2, with D uncertain. Trimming pared 0 bases from V and 2 bases from J, leaving 5 bases between. This CDR3 spans 13 amino acids. Germline values: CDR1 SGDLS, CDR2 YYNGEE. CDR3 amino acids: CASSVDSNYGYTF. The CDR3 region has the DNA TGTGCCAGCAGCGTAGACTCAAACTATGGCTACACCTTC.

A word on this clone: Sequence at one end of the junction differs from germline and may be a read error. This sequence joins TRBV7-9 and TRBJ1-3; 9 bases fit TRBD1. The CDR3 has 16 residues. CDR1 and CDR2 from the germline V gene are SEHNR and FQNEAQ (reference sequence). The CDR3, as DNA: TGTTCCAGCAGCTGGACAGGGGAAAGGTCTGGAAACACCATATATTTT. This gives the protein CSSSWTGERSGNTIYF. Looking up the rest from reference TRBV7-9 and TRBJ1-3 gives the full variable domain: DTGVSQNPRHKITKRGQNVTFRCDPISEHNRLYWYRQTLGQGPEFLTYFQNEAQLEKSRLLSDRFSAERPKGSFSTLEIQRTEQGDSAMYLCSSSWTGERSGNTIYFGEGSWLTVV.

This clone was counted a single time. This chain links TRBV28 with TRBJ2-7, with TRBD2 matching over 9 bases. The ends lost 6 bases at V and 3 bases at J; junction bases unmatched: 6. Germline CDR1 is MDHEN and CDR2 is SYDVKM. The CDR3 sequence is 14 residues long. The CDR3 sequence is CASRPYSGSYEQYF. CDR3 nucleotides: TGTGCCAGCAGACCCTATAGCGGGAGCTACGAGCAGTACTTC.

This clone is classed as medium-sized. The chain joins TRBV2 to TRBJ2-5, with D maybe TRBD2 (6 bases). The CDR3 has 15 amino acids. CDR1 and CDR2 (germline): SNHLY, FYNNEI. Trimming removed 0 bases at V and 5 bases at J, with 13 bases between. The CDR3 nucleotides are TGTGCCAGCAGTGAAGCGCTTGGGGGGAGGGAGACCCAGTACTTC. As protein: CASSEALGGRETQYF. Together with reference TRBV2 and TRBJ2-5, the CDR3 gives the full variable domain: EPEVTQTPSHQVTQMGQEVILRCVPISNHLYFYWYRQILGQKVEFLVSFYNNEISEKSEIFDDQFSVERPDGSNFTLKIRSTKLEDSAMYFCASSEALGGRETQYFGPGTRLLVL.

On this clone: At one boundary the junction diverges from the germline segment, which might be a read error. DNA for the CDR3: TGTGCCAGCAGGACGACAGGCGCAACTAATGAAAAACTGTCTTTT. The encoded protein is CASRTTGATNEKLSF. The gene calls are TRBV28 and TRBJ1-4, with D perhaps TRBD1 (6 bases). The CDR3 extends over 15 amino acids. Germline loops: CDR1 MDHEN, CDR2 SYDVKM. Combining the CDR3 with reference TRBV28 and TRBJ1-4 gives the whole variable domain DVKVTQSSRYLVKRTGEKVFLECVQDMDHENMFWYRQDPGLGLRLIYFSYDVKMKEKGDIPEGYSVSREKKERFSLILESASTNQTSMYLCASRTTGATNEKLSFGSGTQLSVL.

This clone was counted only a few times. CDR3 sequence: CASSLLAGPNGGYTF. DNA for the CDR3: TGTGCCAGCAGTTTACTAGCAGGACCTAATGGCGGCTACACCTTC. The chain is built from TRBV27 and TRBJ1-2; no reliable D call. The V gene's germline CDR1 is MNHEY and CDR2 SMNVEV (reference sequence). This CDR3 is 15 amino acids long. V lost 2 bases, J lost 8 bases, and 18 bases lay in between.

The CDR3 is CASRGGSNTGELFF. For the CDR3, the DNA is TGTGCCAGCCGTGGGGGGTCGAACACCGGGGAGCTGTTTTTT. J is TRBJ2-2 and V is TRBV7-3; tentative D call: TRBD2 (6 bases). The CDR3 spans 14 residues. The V end was cut by 8 bases, the J end by 0 bases, with 10 bases between. Germline V gene lookup returns CDR1 SGHTA and CDR2 FQGTGA.

This clone was seen a single time. The rearrangement uses TRBV5-4 and TRBJ2-1; 9 bases fit TRBD1. CDR1 and CDR2 (germline): SGHNT, YYREEE (reference sequence). The CDR3 has 17 residues. The V and J ends lost 4 bases and 6 bases, in that order; junction bases with no gene match: 14. The CDR3 bases are TGTGCCAGCAGCCCAGGGAGGGACAGGGTGGCGTCCAATGAGCAGTTCTTC. Translation gives CASSPGRDRVASNEQFF. The variable domain in full, completed from reference TRBV5-4 and TRBJ2-1, reads ETGVTQSPTHLIKTRGQQVTLRCSSQSGHNTVSWYQQALGQGPQFIFQYYREEENGRGNFPPRFSGLQFPNYSSELNVNALELDDSALYLCASSPGRDRVASNEQFFGPGTRLTVL.

There are a few counts of this clone. This chain uses TRBV9 with TRBJ2-5; possibly TRBD2 for D (5 bases). Trimming removed 0 bases at V and 11 bases at J, with 11 bases between. CDR3 length: 12 residues. The germline gives CDR1 SGDLS, CDR2 YYNGEE. Written as DNA, the CDR3 is TGTGCCAGCAGCGTAGGGGTCGGGGAGCAGTACTTC. Its translation: CASSVGVGEQYF.

V is TRBV6-5 and J is TRBJ1-4; a possible D gene is TRBD1 (6 bases). Germline-derived CDR1 and CDR2 are MNHEY and SVGAGI. Trimming left V 2 bases short and J 8 bases short, with 6 bases between. The CDR3 totals 12 residues. The DNA for the CDR3 is TGTGCCAGCAGTTACGACAGGGAAAAACTGTTTTTT. Residues: CASSYDREKLFF.

The chain couples TRBV28 to TRBJ2-5; 8 nucleotides line up with TRBD1. The end of the DNA aligns better with TRBJ2-7, so the J call may be wrong. This CDR3 region has 16 residues. Germline V gives CDR1 MDHEN, CDR2 SYDVKM. The CDR3 sequence: CASSLRGTGLTYEQYF. The DNA of the CDR3 is TGTGCCAGCAGTTTACGAGGGACAGGACTTACTTACGAGCAGTACTTC.

Concerning this clone: Likely a read error: the CDR3 ends without its conserved phenylalanine or tryptophan. The chain uses TRBV6-6 and TRBJ1-2; a weak D match, TRBD1 (6 bases). From germline, CDR1 is MNHNY and CDR2 SVGAGI (reference sequence). The V and J ends lost 0 bases and 5 bases respectively, with 16 bases between them. This CDR3 is 16 amino acids long. CDR3 residues: CASSYSGAGEGYGYTL. The CDR3 nucleotides are TGTGCCAGCAGTTACTCGGGTGCAGGGGAAGGGTATGGCTACACCCTC.

The rearrangement links TRBV19 to TRBJ2-3; maybe TRBD2 (5 bases). Trimming removed 1 base at V and 8 bases at J, with 13 bases between. CDR1 is LNHDA and CDR2 is SQIVND in the germline V gene (reference sequence). This CDR3 is 14 amino acids long. CDR3 in DNA: TGTGCCAGTAGTATAGCCCGGCTAGCCGGTACGCAGTATTTT. Protein sequence: CASSIARLAGTQYF.

CDR3 residues: CASSSPLRQSYEQYF. The CDR3, as DNA: TGTGCCAGCAGCTCCCCCCTAAGACAATCCTACGAGCAGTACTTC. The chain joins TRBV7-9 to TRBJ2-7; D not certain. Germline CDR1 reads SEHNR; CDR2 reads FQNEAQ (reference sequence). The germline V and J ends were trimmed by 4 bases and 1 base, with 14 bases remaining between them. The CDR3 runs to 15 residues. Variable domain in full (rest from reference TRBV7-9 and TRBJ2-7): DTGVSQNPRHKITKRGQNVTFRCDPISEHNRLYWYRQTLGQGPEFLTYFQNEAQLEKSRLLSDRFSAERPKGSFSTLEIQRTEQGDSAMYLCASSSPLRQSYEQYFGPGTRLTVT.

The sample holds one count of this clone. The chain couples TRBV19 to TRBJ2-3; 10 positions match TRBD2. CDR3 length: 17 residues. CDR1 is LNHDA, CDR2 SQIVND, per germline (reference sequence). The V segment lost 0 bases and the J segment 4 bases; nucleotides outside the gene matches: 7. The CDR3 nucleotides are TGTGCCAGTAGTATAGACCAGATAGCGGGGGGCCCAGATACGCAGTATTTT. Its translation: CASSIDQIAGGPDTQYF.

This clone was counted a single time. The DNA for the CDR3 is TGCGCCAGCAGCCGGGGACAGGGGGTGTCTGAAGCTTTCTTT. It codes for CASSRGQGVSEAFF. The chain uses TRBV5-1 and TRBJ1-1, with 11 bases fitting TRBD1. This CDR3 is 14 amino acids long. V lost 4 bases and J lost 6; bases outside the gene matches: 5. Looked up from germline, CDR1 is SGHRS and CDR2 is YFSETQ.

The J gene is TRBJ2-3, the V gene TRBV28; 12 bases line up with TRBD2. The germline gives CDR1 MDHEN, CDR2 SYDVKM. V was clipped by 10 bases and J by 2 bases; unmatched bases: 7. CDR3 size: 15 residues. CDR3 DNA: TGTGCCACACAGACTAGCGGGAGTTTCACAGATACGCAGTATTTT. It yields the protein CATQTSGSFTDTQYF.

This sequence joins TRBV2 and TRBJ2-7, with 7 bases that match TRBD2. Per germline, CDR1 SNHLY and CDR2 FYNNEI. This CDR3 region has 15 residues. V shed 4 bases and J 2 bases; nucleotides not matched to a gene: 8. DNA for the CDR3: TGTGCCAGCAGTGTGGCAGGCGGGAGTCCCTACGAGCAGTACTTC. Its protein is CASSVAGGSPYEQYF.